Below, one TCR beta chain is given with its context. Its antigen is not known. The CDR3 runs to 16 residues. Data came from immunoSEQ multiplex PCR; TCRdb stores just in-frame clones and leaves some out. This sample has around 100,000 clones, with 75% to 90% found just once. This sample stems from a study of T cell responses to AZD1222 COVID-19 vaccine. The overall study: Recipients boosted at about 4 weeks or about 12 weeks are pooled. Broader study findings: Across the whole spike, CD4 TCRs peaked at regions 160-218 and 743-854. It was only after the peak T cell response that any repertoires were sampled.

The origin of this receptor is an adult in good health. The sequences come from peripheral blood, collected on day 0 of AZD1222 vaccination. The chain uses TRBV21-1 and TRBJ2-7; the table's D call of TRBD1 was not tested on the DNA. TRBV21-1 is a documented pseudogene. Here the CDR3 reads CASSKAPVTGAYEQYF. The CDR3 DNA reads TGTGCCAGCAGCAAAGCGCCTGTTACAGGGGCGTACGAGCAGTACTTC.